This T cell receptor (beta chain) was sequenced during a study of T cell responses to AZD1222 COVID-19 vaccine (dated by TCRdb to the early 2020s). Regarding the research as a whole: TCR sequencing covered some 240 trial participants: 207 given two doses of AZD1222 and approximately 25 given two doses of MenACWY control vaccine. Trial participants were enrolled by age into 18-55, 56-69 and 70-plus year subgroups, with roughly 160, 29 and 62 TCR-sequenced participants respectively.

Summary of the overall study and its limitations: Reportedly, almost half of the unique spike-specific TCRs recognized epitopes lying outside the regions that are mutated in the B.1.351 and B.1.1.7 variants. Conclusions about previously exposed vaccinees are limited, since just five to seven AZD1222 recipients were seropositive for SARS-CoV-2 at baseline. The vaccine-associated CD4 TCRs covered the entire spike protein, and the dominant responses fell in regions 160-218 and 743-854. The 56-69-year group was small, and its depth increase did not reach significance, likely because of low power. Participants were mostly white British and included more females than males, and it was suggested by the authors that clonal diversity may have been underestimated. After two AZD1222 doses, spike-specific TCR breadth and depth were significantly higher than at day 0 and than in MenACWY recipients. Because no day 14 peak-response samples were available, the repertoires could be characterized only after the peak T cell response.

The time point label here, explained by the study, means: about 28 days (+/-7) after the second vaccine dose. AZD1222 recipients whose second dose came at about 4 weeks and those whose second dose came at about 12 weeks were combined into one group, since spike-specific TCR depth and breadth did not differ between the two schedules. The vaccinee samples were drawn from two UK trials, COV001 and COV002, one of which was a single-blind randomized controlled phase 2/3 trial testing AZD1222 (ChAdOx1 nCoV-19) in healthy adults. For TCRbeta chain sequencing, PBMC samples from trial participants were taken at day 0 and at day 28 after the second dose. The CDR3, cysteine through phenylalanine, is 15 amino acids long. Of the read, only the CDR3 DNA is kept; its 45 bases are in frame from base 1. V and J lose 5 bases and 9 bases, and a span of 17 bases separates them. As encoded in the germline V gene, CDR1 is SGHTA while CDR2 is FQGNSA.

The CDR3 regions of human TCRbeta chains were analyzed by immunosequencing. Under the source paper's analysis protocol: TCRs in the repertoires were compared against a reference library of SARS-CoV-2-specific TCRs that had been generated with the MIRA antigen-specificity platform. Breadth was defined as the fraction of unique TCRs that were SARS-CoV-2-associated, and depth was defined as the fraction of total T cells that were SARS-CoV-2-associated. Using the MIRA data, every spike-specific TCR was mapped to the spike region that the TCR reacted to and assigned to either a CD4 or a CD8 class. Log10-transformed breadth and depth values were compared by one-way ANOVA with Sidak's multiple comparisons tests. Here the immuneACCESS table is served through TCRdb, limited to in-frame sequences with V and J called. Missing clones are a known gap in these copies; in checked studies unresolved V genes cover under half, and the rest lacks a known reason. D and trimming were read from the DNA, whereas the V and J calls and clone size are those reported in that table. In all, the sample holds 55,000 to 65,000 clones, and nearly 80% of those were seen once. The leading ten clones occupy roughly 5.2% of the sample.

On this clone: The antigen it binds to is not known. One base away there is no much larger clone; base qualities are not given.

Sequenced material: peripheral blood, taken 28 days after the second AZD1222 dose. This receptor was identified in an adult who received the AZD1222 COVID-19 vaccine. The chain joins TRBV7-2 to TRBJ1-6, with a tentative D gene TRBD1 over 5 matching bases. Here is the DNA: TGTGCCAGCAGCCCGGGGGAGGGAAGGGGTTCACCCCTCCACTTT. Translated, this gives CASSPGEGRGSPLHF.